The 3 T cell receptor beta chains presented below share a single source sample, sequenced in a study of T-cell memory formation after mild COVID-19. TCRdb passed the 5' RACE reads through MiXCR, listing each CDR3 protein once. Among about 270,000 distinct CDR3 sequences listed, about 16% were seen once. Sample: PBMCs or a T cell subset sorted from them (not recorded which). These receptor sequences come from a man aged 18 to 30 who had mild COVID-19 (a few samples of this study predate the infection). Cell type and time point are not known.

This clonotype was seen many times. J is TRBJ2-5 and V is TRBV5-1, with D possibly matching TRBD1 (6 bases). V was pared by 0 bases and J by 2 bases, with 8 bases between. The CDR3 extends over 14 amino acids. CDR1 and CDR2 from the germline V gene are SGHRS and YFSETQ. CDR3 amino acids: CASSLGQEQETQYF. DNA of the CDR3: TGCGCCAGCAGCTTGGGACAGGAGCAAGAGACCCAGTACTTC.

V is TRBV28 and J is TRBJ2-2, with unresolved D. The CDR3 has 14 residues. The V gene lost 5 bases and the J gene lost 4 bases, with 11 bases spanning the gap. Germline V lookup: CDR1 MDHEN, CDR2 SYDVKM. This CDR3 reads CASSPAGPTGELFF. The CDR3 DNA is TGTGCCAGCAGTCCCGCCGGGCCCACCGGGGAGCTGTTTTTT. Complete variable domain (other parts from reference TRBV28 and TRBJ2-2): DVKVTQSSRYLVKRTGEKVFLECVQDMDHENMFWYRQDPGLGLRLIYFSYDVKMKEKGDIPEGYSVSREKKERFSLILESASTNQTSMYLCASSPAGPTGELFFGEGSRLTVL.

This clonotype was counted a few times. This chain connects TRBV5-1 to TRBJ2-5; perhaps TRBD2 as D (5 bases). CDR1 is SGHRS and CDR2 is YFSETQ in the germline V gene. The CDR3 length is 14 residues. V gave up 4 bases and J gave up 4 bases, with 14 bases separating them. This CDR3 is CASSRLAGGETQYF. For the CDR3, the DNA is TGCGCCAGCAGCCGTCTAGCAGGCGGAGAGACCCAGTACTTC.